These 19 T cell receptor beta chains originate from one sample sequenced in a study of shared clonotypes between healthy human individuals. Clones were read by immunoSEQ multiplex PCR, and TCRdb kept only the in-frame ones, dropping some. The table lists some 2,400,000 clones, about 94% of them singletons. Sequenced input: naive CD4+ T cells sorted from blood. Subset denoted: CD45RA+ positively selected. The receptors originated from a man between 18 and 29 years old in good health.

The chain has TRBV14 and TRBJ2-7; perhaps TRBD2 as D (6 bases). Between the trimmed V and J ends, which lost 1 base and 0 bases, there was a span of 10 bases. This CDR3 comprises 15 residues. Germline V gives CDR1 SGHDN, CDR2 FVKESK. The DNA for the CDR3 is TGTGCCAGCAGCCAAGTCGGGACTCGCTCCTACGAGCAGTACTTC. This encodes CASSQVGTRSYEQYF.

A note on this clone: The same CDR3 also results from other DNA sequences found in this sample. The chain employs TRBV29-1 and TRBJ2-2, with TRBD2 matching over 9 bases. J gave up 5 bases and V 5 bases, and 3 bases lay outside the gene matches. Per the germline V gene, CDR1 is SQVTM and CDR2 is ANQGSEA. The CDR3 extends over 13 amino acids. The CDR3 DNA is TGCAGCGTTCCTAGCGGGACGACCGGGGAGCTGTTTTTT. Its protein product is CSVPSGTTGELFF.

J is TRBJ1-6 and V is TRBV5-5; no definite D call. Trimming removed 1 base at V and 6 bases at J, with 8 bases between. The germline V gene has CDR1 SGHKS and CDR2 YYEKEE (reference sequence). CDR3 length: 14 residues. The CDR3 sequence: CASSLIYANSPLHF. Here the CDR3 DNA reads TGTGCCAGCAGCTTGATTTACGCTAATTCACCCCTCCACTTT.

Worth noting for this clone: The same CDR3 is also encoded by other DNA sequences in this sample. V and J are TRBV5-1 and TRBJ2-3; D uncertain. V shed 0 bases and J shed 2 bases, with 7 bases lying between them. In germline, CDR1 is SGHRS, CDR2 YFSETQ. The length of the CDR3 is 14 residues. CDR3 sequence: CASSLASLTDTQYF. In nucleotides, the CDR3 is TGCGCCAGCAGCTTGGCTTCGCTCACAGATACGCAGTATTTT.

CDR3 coding DNA: TGTGCCACCAGGAAGGAGGCCAGTCCCTACAATGAGCAGTTCTTC. Its translation: CATRKEASPYNEQFF. The chain links TRBV6-1 to TRBJ2-1; a weak D match, TRBD2 (5 bases). Trimming pared 10 bases from V and 2 bases from J, leaving 18 bases between. Germline lookup yields CDR1 MNHNS and CDR2 SASEGT. CDR3 length: 15 amino acids.

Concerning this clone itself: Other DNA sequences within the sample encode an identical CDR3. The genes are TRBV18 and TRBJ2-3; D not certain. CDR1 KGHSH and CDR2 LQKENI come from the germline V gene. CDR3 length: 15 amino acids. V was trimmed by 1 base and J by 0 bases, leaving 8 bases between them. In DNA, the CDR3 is TGTGCCAGCTCACCACTTCGAGCTAGCACAGATACGCAGTATTTT. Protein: CASSPLRASTDTQYF.

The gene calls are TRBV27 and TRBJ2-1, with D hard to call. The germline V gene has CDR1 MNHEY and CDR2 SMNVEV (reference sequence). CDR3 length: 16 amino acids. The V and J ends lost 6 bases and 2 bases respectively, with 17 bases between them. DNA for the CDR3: TGTGCCAGCAGAGCTGGCACTCTATTACCCTACAATGAGCAGTTCTTC. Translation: CASRAGTLLPYNEQFF.

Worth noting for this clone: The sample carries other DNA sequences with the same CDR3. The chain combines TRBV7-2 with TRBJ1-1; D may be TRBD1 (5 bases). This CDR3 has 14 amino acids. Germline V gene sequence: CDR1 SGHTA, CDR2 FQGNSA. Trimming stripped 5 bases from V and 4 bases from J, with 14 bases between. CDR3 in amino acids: CASSLLRGGTEAFF. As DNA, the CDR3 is TGTGCCAGCAGCCTCTTAAGGGGCGGCACTGAAGCTTTCTTT.

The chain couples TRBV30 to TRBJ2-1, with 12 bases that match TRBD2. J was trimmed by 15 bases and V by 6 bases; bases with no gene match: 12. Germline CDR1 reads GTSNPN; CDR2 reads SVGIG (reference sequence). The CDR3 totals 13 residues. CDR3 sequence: CACSPRLAGVPFF. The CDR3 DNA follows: TGTGCCTGCTCCCCCCGACTAGCGGGAGTCCCGTTCTTC.

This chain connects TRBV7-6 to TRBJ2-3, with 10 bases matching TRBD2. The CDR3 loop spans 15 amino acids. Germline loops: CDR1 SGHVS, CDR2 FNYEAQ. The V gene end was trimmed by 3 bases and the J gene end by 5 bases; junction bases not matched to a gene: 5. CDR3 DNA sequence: TGTGCCAGCAGCTTTTACAGCGGGAGGGGAGATACGCAGTATTTT. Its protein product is CASSFYSGRGDTQYF.

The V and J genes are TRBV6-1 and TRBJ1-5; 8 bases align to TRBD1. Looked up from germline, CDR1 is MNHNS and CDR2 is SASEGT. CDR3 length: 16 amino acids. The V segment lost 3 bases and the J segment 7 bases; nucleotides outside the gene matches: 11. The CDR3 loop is CASSDPGQVQWQPQHF. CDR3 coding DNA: TGTGCCAGCAGTGATCCGGGACAGGTACAATGGCAGCCCCAGCATTTT.

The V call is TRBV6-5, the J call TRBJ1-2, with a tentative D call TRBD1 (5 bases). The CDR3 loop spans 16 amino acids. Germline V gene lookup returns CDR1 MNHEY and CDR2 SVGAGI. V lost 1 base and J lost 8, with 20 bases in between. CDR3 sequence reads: CASSYFKTGGRGGYTF. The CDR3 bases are TGTGCCAGCAGTTACTTTAAAACTGGGGGACGCGGGGGCTACACCTTC.

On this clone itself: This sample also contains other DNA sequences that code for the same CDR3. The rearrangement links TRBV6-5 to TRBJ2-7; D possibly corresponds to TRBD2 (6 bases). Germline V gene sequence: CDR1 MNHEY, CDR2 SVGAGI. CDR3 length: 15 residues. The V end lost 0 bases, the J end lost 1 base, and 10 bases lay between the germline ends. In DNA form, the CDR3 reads TGTGCCAGCAGTTACTCGCGGGACCCATCCTACGAGCAGTACTTC. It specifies CASSYSRDPSYEQYF.

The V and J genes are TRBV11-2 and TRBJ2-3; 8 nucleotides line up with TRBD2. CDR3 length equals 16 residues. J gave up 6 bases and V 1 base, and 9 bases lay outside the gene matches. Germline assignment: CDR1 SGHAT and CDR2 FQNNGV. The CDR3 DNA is TGTGCCAGCAGCTTAGTTGGCGGTACGGGGGGGGATACGCAGTATTTT. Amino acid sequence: CASSLVGGTGGDTQYF.

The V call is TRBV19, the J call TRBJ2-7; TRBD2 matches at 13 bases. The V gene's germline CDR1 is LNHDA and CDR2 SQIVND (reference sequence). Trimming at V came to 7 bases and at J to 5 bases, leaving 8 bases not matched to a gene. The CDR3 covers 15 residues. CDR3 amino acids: CASTGGTSGTNEQYF. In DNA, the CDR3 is TGTGCCAGTACTGGCGGGACTAGCGGGACTAACGAGCAGTACTTC.

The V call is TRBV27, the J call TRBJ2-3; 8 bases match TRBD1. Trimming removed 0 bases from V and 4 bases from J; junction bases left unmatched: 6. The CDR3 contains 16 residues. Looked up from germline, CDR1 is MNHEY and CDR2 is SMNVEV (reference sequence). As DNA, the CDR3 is TGTGCCAGCAGTTTATCGGCCTCAGGGGGCGCAGATACGCAGTATTTT. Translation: CASSLSASGGADTQYF.

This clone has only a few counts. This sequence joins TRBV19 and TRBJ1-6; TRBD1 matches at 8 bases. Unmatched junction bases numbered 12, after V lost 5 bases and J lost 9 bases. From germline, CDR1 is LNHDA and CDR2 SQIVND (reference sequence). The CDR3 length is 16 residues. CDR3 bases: TGTGCCAGTAGTCCCCCGACAGGGGTGGTAGGTTCACCCCTCCACTTT. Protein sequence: CASSPPTGVVGSPLHF.

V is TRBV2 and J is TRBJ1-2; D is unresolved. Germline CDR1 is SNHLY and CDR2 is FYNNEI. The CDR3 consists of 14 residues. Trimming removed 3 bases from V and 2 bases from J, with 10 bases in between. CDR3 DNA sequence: TGTGCCAGCAGTGAGGGCAGGAGCAACTATGGCTACACCTTC. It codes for CASSEGRSNYGYTF.

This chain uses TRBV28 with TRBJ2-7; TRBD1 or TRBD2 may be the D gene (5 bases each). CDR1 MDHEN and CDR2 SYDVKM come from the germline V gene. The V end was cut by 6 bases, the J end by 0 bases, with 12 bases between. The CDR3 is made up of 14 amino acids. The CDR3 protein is CASSGTPSSYEQYF. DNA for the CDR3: TGTGCCAGCAGCGGGACGCCGAGCTCCTACGAGCAGTACTTC.